The 22 T cell receptor beta chains below all came from one sample that was sequenced in a study of T cell responses to AZD1222 COVID-19 vaccine. Repertoires were generated with immunoSEQ multiplex PCR, while TCRdb's copy carries only in-frame clones and drops some. The data contain approximately 73,000 clones, roughly 82% of them singletons. The sample was peripheral blood, taken on day 0 of AZD1222 vaccination. Receptors originate from an adult in good health.

This clone occurred once. The chain uses TRBV27 and TRBJ2-7, with 13 positions matching TRBD2. Germline CDR1 is MNHEY and CDR2 is SMNVEV (reference sequence). The CDR3 totals 15 residues. V shed 6 bases and J 2 bases; nucleotides not matched to a gene: 4. Written as DNA, the CDR3 is TGTGCCAGCAGAGGGACTAGCGGGGACCCCTACGAGCAGTACTTC. Residues: CASRGTSGDPYEQYF.

The CDR3 coding sequence is TGTGCCAGCAGTTACGGGGCCGGGGAGAATCAGCCCCAGCATTTT. This encodes CASSYGAGENQPQHF. The V gene is TRBV6-2 or TRBV6-3, the J gene TRBJ1-5, with D perhaps matching TRBD1 (5 bases). The CDR3 totals 15 residues. Germline lookup yields CDR1 MNHEY and CDR2 SVGEGT. Trimming pared 2 bases from V and 4 bases from J, leaving 12 bases between.

V gene TRBV6-5 combines with J gene TRBJ1-1; D not certain. The V end lost 2 bases, the J end lost 1 base, and 5 bases lay between the germline ends. The germline CDR1 and CDR2 sequences are MNHEY and SVGAGI. CDR3 length: 13 residues. The CDR3: CASSYTRNTEAFF. The DNA of the CDR3 is TGTGCCAGCAGTTACACAAGGAACACTGAAGCTTTCTTT.

V is TRBV5-1 and J is TRBJ2-5, with 11 nucleotides matching TRBD2. The CDR3 has 16 amino acids. V shed 0 bases, J shed 4 bases, and the junction held 5 bases outside the gene matches. Germline CDR1 and CDR2: SGHRS and YFSETQ. The CDR3, as DNA: TGCGCCAGCAGCTTGGACCTAGCGGGGGGCCGAGAGACCCAGTACTTC. Its translation is CASSLDLAGGRETQYF.

CDR3 amino acids: CASSSFATNEKLFF. For the CDR3, the DNA is TGTGCCAGCAGTTCGTTCGCCACTAATGAAAAACTGTTTTTT. The V gene is TRBV6-5, the J gene TRBJ1-4; D is unresolved. V dropped 4 bases and J dropped 2 bases, with 8 bases sitting between them. From germline, CDR1 is MNHEY and CDR2 SVGAGI. This CDR3 is 14 amino acids long.

In nucleotides, the CDR3 is TGTGCCAGTAGTATGCTGGCTTGGCAGCCCCAGCATTTT. Translated: CASSMLAWQPQHF. The chain couples TRBV19 to TRBJ1-5; the D is unclear. V was cut by 3 bases and J by 7 bases, with 10 bases left in between. The CDR3 contains 13 residues. Germline V CDR1 and CDR2: LNHDA, SQIVND (reference sequence).

The rearrangement links TRBV9 to TRBJ2-7; 8 nucleotides line up with TRBD1. V lost 0 bases and J lost 2; bases outside the gene matches: 4. Germline-derived CDR1 and CDR2 are SGDLS and YYNGEE. This CDR3 is built from 15 residues. CDR3 amino acids: CASSVGQQGAYEQYF. As DNA, the CDR3 is TGTGCCAGCAGCGTAGGGCAACAGGGGGCCTACGAGCAGTACTTC. The full variable domain, completed using reference TRBV9 and TRBJ2-7, is DSGVTQTPKHLITATGQRVTLRCSPRSGDLSVYWYQQSLDQGLQFLIQYYNGEERAKGNILERFSAQQFPDLHSELNLSSLELGDSALYFCASSVGQQGAYEQYFGPGTRLTVT.

V is TRBV5-1 and J is TRBJ2-2; 7 bases line up with TRBD2. The germline CDR1 and CDR2 sequences are SGHRS and YFSETQ. CDR3 length: 14 residues. The V segment lost 1 base and the J segment 6 bases; nucleotides outside the gene matches: 3. The chain's CDR3 is CASSLREGPGELFF. CDR3 nucleotide sequence: TGCGCCAGCAGCTTGAGGGAGGGACCCGGGGAGCTGTTTTTT.

This chain joins TRBV12-5 and TRBJ2-3, with a possible D match to TRBD1 (6 bases). The CDR3 consists of 14 residues. Germline V lookup: CDR1 LGHNT, CDR2 FRNRAP. V shed 1 base and J shed 2 bases, with 7 bases lying between them. The CDR3 loop is CASGLGQVTDTQYF. The CDR3 coding sequence is TGTGCTAGTGGTTTGGGACAGGTCACAGATACGCAGTATTTT.

This clone was detected only once. The chain couples TRBV3-1 (or the pseudogene TRBV3-2) to TRBJ2-1, with D possibly called TRBD1 or TRBD2 (5 bases each). Trimming removed 2 bases at V and 9 bases at J, with 8 bases between. This CDR3 contains 12 residues. Germline assignment: CDR1 LGHDT and CDR2 YNNKEL (reference sequence). The CDR3 DNA follows: TGTGCCAGCAGCCAACGTGGGACTGAGCAGTTCTTC. It translates to CASSQRGTEQFF.

V is TRBV11-2 and J is TRBJ1-2, with D possibly matching TRBD1 (5 bases). The CDR3 is made up of 14 amino acids. V lost 5 bases to trimming and J lost 3 bases, with 13 bases between them. Germline V gene data show CDR1 as SGHAT and CDR2 as FQNNGV. Written as DNA, the CDR3 is TGTGCCAGCAGCCAAGCTTGGGGGGACTATGGCTACACCTTC. Its protein product is CASSQAWGDYGYTF.

This chain uses TRBV24-1 with TRBJ2-1, with 9 bases aligning to TRBD1. V trimming: 2 bases; J trimming: 2 bases; junction bases outside the gene matches: 3. The germline CDR1 and CDR2 sequences are KGHDR and SFDVKD. This CDR3 is built from 16 residues. The CDR3 here is CATSDSGQGTYNEQFF. The CDR3 DNA sequence: TGTGCCACCAGTGATTCGGGACAGGGCACCTACAATGAGCAGTTCTTC.

The rearrangement uses TRBV2 and TRBJ1-2; possibly TRBD1 for D (6 bases). The germline gives CDR1 SNHLY, CDR2 FYNNEI. This CDR3 contains 13 residues. V lost 6 bases, J lost 6 bases, and 14 bases lay in between. The CDR3 region is CASRVHRANGYTF. The CDR3 nucleotides read TGTGCCAGCAGGGTACACAGGGCGAATGGCTACACCTTC.

With respect to this clone: Germline is not matched at one junction end, which may reflect a read error. The chain is built from TRBV30 and TRBJ1-2, with TRBD1 as a possible D gene (6 bases). The CDR3 consists of 13 residues. Germline-derived CDR1 and CDR2 are GTSNPN and SVGIG (reference sequence). The CDR3 sequence: CAWGRPGHNGYTF. The DNA of the CDR3 is TGTGCCTGGGGCCGGCCGGGACATAATGGGTACACCTTC.

The table lists this clone with a count of one. V usage is TRBV15 and J usage is TRBJ2-3; TRBD1 is a possible D gene (7 bases). The CDR3 length is 17 residues. V gave up 2 bases and J gave up 7 bases, with 22 bases separating them. Germline CDR1 and CDR2: LNHNV and YYDKDF (reference sequence). The CDR3 region is CATSRMITGVEGNTQYF. The CDR3 DNA sequence: TGTGCCACCAGCAGAATGATAACAGGGGTGGAGGGGAATACGCAGTATTTT.

The chain links TRBV10-3 to TRBJ1-2; tentative D call: TRBD1 (5 bases). This CDR3 is 14 amino acids long. Trimming left V 7 bases short and J 5 bases short, with 17 bases between. Germline loops: CDR1 ENHRY, CDR2 SYGVKD. CDR3 amino acids: CAITAQEKGYGYTF. The CDR3 coding sequence is TGTGCCATCACCGCACAGGAGAAGGGGTATGGCTACACCTTC.

J is TRBJ2-2 and V is TRBV4-1; D possibly corresponds to TRBD1 (6 bases). The CDR3 sequence is 15 residues long. Trimming took 1 base from V and 3 from J, leaving 9 bases between them. Per the germline V gene, CDR1 is MGHRA and CDR2 is YSYEKL. CDR3 DNA sequence: TGCGCCAGCAGCCAAGGAAACAGGGACACCGGGGAGCTGTTTTTT. Amino acid sequence: CASSQGNRDTGELFF.

The DNA of the CDR3 is TGTGCCAGTAGCCGGCGGGGGGCAGGGGGCGGGGAGACCCAGTACTTC. Its translation: CASSRRGAGGGETQYF. This chain joins TRBV19 and TRBJ2-5, with D perhaps matching TRBD1 or TRBD2 (8 bases each). Trimming shortened V by 6 bases and J by 5 bases, and 22 bases separated the two germline ends. This CDR3 comprises 16 residues. Germline V gene data show CDR1 as LNHDA and CDR2 as SQIVND (reference sequence).

This chain connects TRBV15 to TRBJ2-5, with 16 bases aligning to TRBD2. Trimming cost V 0 bases and J 1 base; bases outside gene matches: 8. This CDR3 region has 20 residues. In germline, CDR1 is LNHNV, CDR2 YYDKDF (reference sequence). The CDR3 region is CATSRDRVGLAGGGQETQYF. The CDR3 coding sequence is TGTGCCACCAGCAGAGATAGGGTGGGACTAGCGGGAGGGGGCCAAGAGACCCAGTACTTC. The whole variable domain, remainder taken from reference TRBV15 and TRBJ2-5, is DAMVIQNPRYQVTQFGKPVTLSCSQTLNHNVMYWYQQKSSQAPKLLFHYYDKDFNNEADTPDNFQSRRPNTSFCFLDIRSPGLGDTAMYLCATSRDRVGLAGGGQETQYFGPGTRLLVL.

Written as DNA, the CDR3 is TGTGCCAGCAAACTGCGGGGGAAAGCTTTCTTT. Amino acids: CASKLRGKAFF. The genes are TRBV5-8 and TRBJ1-1; the D gene is possibly TRBD1 (5 bases). V was trimmed by 6 bases and J by 9 bases, leaving 12 bases between them. Per germline, CDR1 SGHTS and CDR2 YDEGEE. There are 11 residues in the CDR3. The whole variable domain, remainder taken from reference TRBV5-8 and TRBJ1-1, is EAGVTQSPTHLIKTRGQQATLRCSPISGHTSVYWYQQALGLGLQFLLWYDEGEERNRGNFPPRFSGRQFPNYSSELNVNALELEDSALYLCASKLRGKAFFGQGTRLTVV.

This chain links TRBV4-3 with TRBJ2-3; TRBD1 might be the D (5 bases). The length of the CDR3 is 16 residues. Per the germline V gene, CDR1 is LGHNA and CDR2 is YSLEER. V was trimmed by 2 bases and J by 2 bases, leaving 14 bases between them. CDR3: CASSQNLQVNTDTQYF. The CDR3 DNA reads TGCGCCAGCAGCCAAAACCTACAGGTTAACACAGATACGCAGTATTTT.

The V call is TRBV28, the J call TRBJ2-3; perhaps TRBD2 as D (6 bases). Germline CDR1 and CDR2: MDHEN and SYDVKM. The CDR3 loop spans 16 amino acids. DNA of the CDR3: TGTGGGATCGGCTCCGGCGGGACCGATCGCACAGATACGCAGTATTTT. The encoded protein is CGIGSGGTDRTDTQYF.